This TCR beta chain comes out of a study of cytomegalovirus exposure and HLA in healthy donors. Broader study findings: Based on reports, TCR beta sequences accurately predicted HLA-A and HLA-B alleles for most subjects.

PCR employed 60 Vbeta and 13 Jbeta primers. Here immunoSEQ multiplex PCR was the method, and the copy in TCRdb shows in-frame clones only, minus some. In the table there are approximately 140,000 clones, roughly 84% of which are singletons. Comments on this clone: Its specificity is not known.

The V gene's germline CDR1 is WSHSY and CDR2 SAAADI. Trimming removed 6 bases from V and 0 bases from J; junction bases left unmatched: 5. The CDR3 sequence is 15 residues long. Material for sequencing was PBMCs. The chain links TRBV10-2 to TRBJ2-7; 10 bases match TRBD2. The clonotype was recovered from a girl aged 2 to 10 in good health and CMV-seronegative. The DNA for the CDR3 is TGCGCCAGCAGAACTAGCGGGGCTAGCTCCTACGAGCAGTACTTC. This translates into CASRTSGASSYEQYF.